This passage covers 21 T cell receptor beta chains from one sample sequenced in a study of T cell responses to AZD1222 COVID-19 vaccine. Assay: immunoSEQ multiplex PCR; the TCRdb copy retains only in-frame clones and omits some. The table shows over 100,000 clones, with around nine tenths occurring only once. Sequences were derived from peripheral blood, sampled on day 0 of AZD1222 vaccination. These receptors were collected from an adult in good health.

The chain recombines TRBV7-9 with TRBJ1-6; D gene unclear. Trimming pared 0 bases from V and 4 bases from J, leaving 4 bases between. Per germline, CDR1 SEHNR and CDR2 FQNEAQ (reference sequence). This CDR3 comprises 14 residues. The CDR3 is CASSLAGYNSPLHF. CDR3 bases: TGTGCCAGCAGCTTAGCAGGGTATAATTCACCCCTCCACTTT.

V and J are TRBV9 and TRBJ2-1; D is perhaps TRBD2 (5 bases). The V gene's germline CDR1 is SGDLS and CDR2 YYNGEE. The CDR3 contains 16 residues. Trimming removed 0 bases at V and 7 bases at J, with 17 bases between. CDR3 coding DNA: TGTGCCAGCAGCGTAGTCGGATGGGCTGCGGGTAATGAGCAGTTCTTC. Its translation: CASSVVGWAAGNEQFF.

This clone was found a few times. The chain joins TRBV11-2 to TRBJ1-1; 9 nucleotides match TRBD1. Germline CDR1 SGHAT, CDR2 FQNNGV. The CDR3 consists of 14 residues. V lost 5 bases to trimming and J lost 4 bases; unmatched junction nucleotides: 5. The CDR3, as DNA: TGTGCCAGCAGCCTCCGGACAGGGGCCACTGAAGCTTTCTTT. As protein: CASSLRTGATEAFF.

This clone occurred once. The chain joins TRBV10-3 to TRBJ2-7; the match to TRBD2 covers 7 bases. Losses at the gene ends were 3 bases for V and 3 bases for J; bases not matched to a gene: 5. The CDR3 has 14 amino acids. The germline V gene has CDR1 ENHRY and CDR2 SYGVKD. CDR3 coding DNA: TGTGCCATCAGTGAATTCCCGGGGGGCTACGAGCAGTACTTC. This gives the protein CAISEFPGGYEQYF.

The V and J genes are TRBV19 and TRBJ1-2; 9 positions agree with TRBD1. The ends lost 8 bases at V and 4 bases at J; junction bases unmatched: 8. CDR3 size: 14 residues. In germline, CDR1 is LNHDA, CDR2 SQIVND (reference sequence). The CDR3 is CASHQNRGPYGYTF. The CDR3 DNA reads TGTGCCAGTCACCAAAACAGGGGGCCCTATGGCTACACCTTC.

This chain links TRBV13 with TRBJ2-1; D is possibly TRBD1 or TRBD2 (6 bases each). The germline V gene encodes CDR1 PRHDT and CDR2 FYEKMQ (reference sequence). Trimming took off 1 base at V and 5 bases at J, with 18 bases between the two ends. This CDR3 region has 17 residues. Written as DNA, the CDR3 is TGTGCCAGCAGCTTAGAAAGGGGGACTTTTATGGACAATGAGCAGTTCTTC. The encoded protein is CASSLERGTFMDNEQFF.

V usage is TRBV5-1 and J usage is TRBJ1-1, with D unresolved. This CDR3 is built from 13 residues. The V and J ends lost 0 bases and 0 bases respectively, with 3 bases between them. CDR1 is SGHRS and CDR2 is YFSETQ in the germline V gene. This CDR3 is CASSLEVNTEAFF. The CDR3 nucleotides read TGCGCCAGCAGCTTGGAGGTGAACACTGAAGCTTTCTTT.

Only a few counts were recorded for this clone. This sequence joins TRBV11-2 and TRBJ1-2, with TRBD1 matching over 10 bases. There are 14 residues in the CDR3. J was trimmed by 7 bases and V by 3 bases; bases with no gene match: 5. Looked up from germline, CDR1 is SGHAT and CDR2 is FQNNGV. CDR3 region: CASSFPGQGFGYTF. CDR3 in DNA: TGTGCCAGCAGCTTCCCGGGACAGGGGTTTGGCTACACCTTC.

This rearrangement joins TRBV5-4 to TRBJ1-2; no clear D. Germline values: CDR1 SGHNT, CDR2 YYREEE (reference sequence). V lost 0 bases and J lost 4, with 13 bases in between. The CDR3 spans 15 residues. This chain's CDR3 is CASSLVGDAGYGYTF. DNA of the CDR3: TGTGCCAGCAGCTTGGTCGGGGATGCTGGCTATGGCTACACCTTC.

The rearrangement links TRBV5-1 to TRBJ1-6; D gene uncertain. CDR1 and CDR2 from the germline V gene are SGHRS and YFSETQ. The CDR3 consists of 13 residues. The V end was cut by 0 bases, the J end by 7 bases, with 5 bases between. CDR3 DNA: TGCGCCAGCAGCTTGGCCGAAAATTCACCCCTCCACTTT. It encodes CASSLAENSPLHF.

The V call is TRBV4-3, the J call TRBJ2-2; 8 bases line up with TRBD1. The CDR3 extends over 16 amino acids. CDR1 LGHNA and CDR2 YSLEER come from the germline V gene. J lost 4 bases, V lost 0 bases, and 4 bases had no gene match. The CDR3 DNA is TGCGCCAGCAGCCAAGATGGGGGACAGGCCACCGGGGAGCTGTTTTTT. Protein product: CASSQDGGQATGELFF.

The V gene is TRBV5-6, the J gene TRBJ2-7; possibly TRBD1 for D (5 bases). V dropped 0 bases and J dropped 7 bases, with 14 bases sitting between them. The CDR3 runs to 14 residues. Germline V gives CDR1 SGHDT, CDR2 YYEEEE. The DNA for the CDR3 is TGTGCCAGCAGCTTGGGGGATGGGGCTGCTGAGCAGTACTTC. Encoded protein: CASSLGDGAAEQYF.

The chain joins TRBV12-3 or TRBV12-4 to TRBJ1-1; no reliable D call. The CDR3 spans 13 residues. V was trimmed by 6 bases and J by 2 bases, leaving 10 bases between them. This CDR3 reads CASSNPYNTEAFF. The DNA for the CDR3 is TGTGCCAGCAGCAACCCATATAACACTGAAGCTTTCTTT.

The gene calls are TRBV19 and TRBJ1-6; D might be TRBD1 (6 bases). With 7 bases removed from V and 7 bases from J, the gap between germline ends came to 17 bases. Per the germline V gene, CDR1 is LNHDA and CDR2 is SQIVND (reference sequence). The CDR3 has 15 amino acids. The CDR3 sequence: CASNPRTELNSPLHF. Written as DNA, the CDR3 is TGTGCCAGTAACCCCAGGACAGAACTAAATTCACCCCTCCACTTT.

The chain carries TRBV5-6 and TRBJ1-5; 7 nucleotides align to TRBD1. Germline V lookup: CDR1 SGHDT, CDR2 YYEEEE. V shed 7 bases, J shed 2 bases, and the junction held 6 bases outside the gene matches. The CDR3 covers 14 residues. CDR3 sequence reads: CASGTGTGNQPQHF. The DNA for the CDR3 is TGTGCCAGCGGAACCGGGACAGGCAATCAGCCCCAGCATTTT.

The chain links TRBV5-1 to TRBJ2-7; 7 bases agree with TRBD2. CDR1 and CDR2 from the germline V gene are SGHRS and YFSETQ. CDR3 length: 14 residues. V lost 4 bases and J lost 3; bases outside the gene matches: 7. CDR3 nucleotide sequence: TGCGCCAGCAGCCCCCAGCGGGATCTCTACGAGCAGTACTTC. Protein: CASSPQRDLYEQYF.

As to this clone: Other DNA sequences of this sample code for an identical CDR3. The chain uses TRBV11-3 and TRBJ1-1, with D hard to call. Per the germline V gene, CDR1 is SGHNT and CDR2 is YENEEA. V was pared by 5 bases and J by 1 base, with 11 bases between. This CDR3 contains 14 residues. The CDR3 reads CASSLRGPNTEAFF. The CDR3 DNA reads as TGTGCCAGCAGCCTCCGAGGGCCGAACACTGAAGCTTTCTTT.

V usage is TRBV6-5 and J usage is TRBJ1-3; D not certain. This CDR3 is built from 13 residues. Germline loops: CDR1 MNHEY, CDR2 SVGAGI. Deletions cut 7 bases from V and 8 bases from J, with 15 bases between. The CDR3 loop reads CASTPLGGDTIYF. The DNA for the CDR3 is TGTGCCAGCACCCCTCTCGGAGGTGACACCATATATTTT.

The chain couples TRBV5-1 to TRBJ1-1; TRBD1 is a possible D gene (5 bases). The germline V gene has CDR1 SGHRS and CDR2 YFSETQ. Deletions cut 3 bases from V and 6 bases from J, with 18 bases between. CDR3 size: 15 residues. The CDR3 region has the DNA TGCGCCAGCAGCTGGGGCGATCCAGGGATCCCTGAAGCTTTCTTT. This gives the protein CASSWGDPGIPEAFF.

This clone was observed a handful of times. CDR3 coding DNA: TGTGCCAGCAGCCCAACCGGGACAGGGAGCTCACCCCTCCACTTT. Its protein is CASSPTGTGSSPLHF. This chain links TRBV7-9 with TRBJ1-6; 9 nucleotides match TRBD1. This CDR3 region has 15 residues. Unmatched junction bases numbered 9, after V lost 5 bases and J lost 10 bases. Germline lookup yields CDR1 SEHNR and CDR2 FQNEAQ (reference sequence).

The rearrangement links TRBV18 to TRBJ2-7; 9 bases agree with TRBD1. Germline V CDR1 and CDR2: KGHSH, LQKENI. This CDR3 has 15 residues. Trimming took 5 bases from V and 4 from J; bases not matched to a gene: 9. CDR3 protein: CASSTGQGGVYEQYF. CDR3 DNA: TGTGCCAGCTCAACGGGACAGGGCGGGGTATACGAGCAGTACTTC.